This TCR beta chain is drawn from a study of T cell responses to AZD1222 COVID-19 vaccine. Study-level background: Researchers grouped second doses given at about 4 or about 12 weeks into one pool. The study's findings and limits: Recipients of AZD1222 seropositive at baseline numbered only 6 or 7. Two doses of AZD1222 preceded a rise in Spike-specific TCR breadth and depth. Females made up more of the donors, who were largely white British, and clonal diversity may have come out too low.

J gave up 5 bases and V 0 bases, and 2 bases lay outside the gene matches. There are 14 residues in the CDR3. CDR1 and CDR2 (germline): SGDLS, YYNGEE. About this clone: As yet, its antigen is unknown.

Produced via immunoSEQ multiplex PCR; TCRdb's table is partial and in-frame only. The repertoire holds around 62,000 clones, with roughly 89% as singletons. The chain links TRBV9 to TRBJ2-5; 9 bases align to TRBD1. Here the sequenced sample was peripheral blood, taken on day 0 of AZD1222 vaccination. This sequence was found in an adult in good health. CDR3 bases: TGTGCCAGCAGCGTAGGGGACAGGGTGGAGACCCAGTACTTC. It codes for CASSVGDRVETQYF.